This TCR beta chain was profiled in a study of CD8 T cells in ankylosing spondylitis. TCRdb reprocessed the 5' RACE reads with MiXCR, giving one entry per CDR3 protein. This repertoire shows around 250,000 distinct CDR3 sequences, 18% found once; its top ten account for 25% to 40%. This clonotype was counted only a few times. The CDR3 has 15 amino acids. Between the trimmed V and J ends, which lost 0 bases and 4 bases, there was a span of 10 bases. The V gene's germline CDR1 is SGHAT and CDR2 FQNNGV. V usage is TRBV11-2 and J usage is TRBJ1-3; D is perhaps TRBD1 (5 bases). This clonotype was obtained from a male donor with ankylosing spondylitis or in good health (not recorded which). Sequencing input: blood, either unsorted or a sorted T cell fraction (not recorded which). CDR3 in DNA: TGTGCCAGCAGCTTAGACAGGACATCGGGAAACACCATATATTTT. Amino acid sequence: CASSLDRTSGNTIYF.